This TCR beta chain was retrieved from a study of T-cell memory formation after mild COVID-19. This clonotype was observed a handful of times. TCRdb passed the 5' RACE reads through MiXCR, listing each CDR3 protein once. Here the sample spans 85,000 to 120,000 distinct CDR3 sequences, about an eighth being singletons. This CDR3 has 15 residues. V gave up 4 bases and J gave up 3 bases; unmatched junction bases: 5. The V gene's germline CDR1 is SEHNR and CDR2 FQNEAQ (reference sequence). The chain has TRBV7-9 and TRBJ2-3, with 9 bases lining up with TRBD1. The sequence came from an adult woman who had mild COVID-19 (a few samples of this study predate the infection). Cell type and time point are not known. The specimen sequenced was PBMCs or a T cell subset sorted from them (not recorded which). The CDR3: CASSSRTGETDTQYF. Here the CDR3 DNA reads TGTGCCAGCAGCTCCAGGACAGGGGAGACAGATACGCAGTATTTT.